A selection of T cell receptor beta chains follows, all from one sample in a study of shared T cell receptors in the human thymus. Some clones are missing from TCRdb's copy, which holds only in-frame ones; the method was immunoSEQ multiplex PCR. In the table there are some 660,000 clones, 80% to 90% of which are singletons. The same sample was also used in a study of human thymus T cells.

Sequencing used thymocytes. The receptors here all came from a boy younger than two with a congenital heart defect. Each CDR3 is given with its conserved first and last residue. A D gene is named only where the DNA matches it firmly. Rows give clone size only sometimes, using once, few, many, or a class for an expanded clone.

>-|TRBV7-9|TRBJ1-2|-
CASSLDGRLQGGYGYTF
TGTGCCAGCAGCTTAGACGGGCGACTACAGGGAGGGTATGGCTACACCTTC
>-|TRBV4-1|TRBJ1-1|-
CASSQDVPGLSEAFF
TGCGCCAGCAGCCAAGATGTGCCGGGGTTGTCTGAAGCTTTCTTT
>-|TRBV12-5|TRBJ1-5|once
CASAQGSNQPQHF
TGTGCTAGTGCTCAGGGGAGCAATCAGCCCCAGCATTTT
>-|TRBV4-3|TRBJ1-4|few
CASSQDRDSTNEKLFF
TGCGCCAGCAGCCAAGACAGGGACTCAACTAATGAAAAACTGTTTTTT
>TRBD2|TRBV5-1|TRBJ2-3|-
CASSPVLSGGLAGWWTQYF
TGCGCCAGCAGCCCCGTTTTAAGCGGGGGACTAGCGGGATGGTGGACGCAGTATTTT
>TRBD2|TRBV5-1|TRBJ2-1|-
CASSSSSPELAGRLYNEQFF
TGCGCCAGCAGCTCGTCATCCCCAGAACTAGCGGGAAGACTCTACAATGAGCAGTTCTTC
>TRBD1|TRBV28|TRBJ2-3|-
CASTQGKGQGTDTQYF
TGTGCCAGCACCCAAGGTAAAGGACAGGGGACCGATACGCAGTATTTT
>-|TRBV28|TRBJ2-2|-
CASSLYRWDTGELFF
TGTGCCAGCAGTTTATACAGATGGGACACCGGGGAGCTGTTTTTT
>-|TRBV10-3|TRBJ1-1|once
CAIREVSTEAFF
TGTGCCATCAGAGAAGTTAGCACTGAAGCTTTCTTT
>TRBD2|TRBV11-3|TRBJ2-1|-
CASSPRSSGMNEQFF
TGTGCCAGCAGCCCCCGGAGTAGCGGGATGAATGAGCAGTTCTTC
>-|TRBV6-5|TRBJ1-4|-
CASSFRGSNEKLFF
TGTGCCAGCAGTTTTAGAGGGAGTAATGAAAAACTGTTTTTT